These 16 T cell receptor beta chains were sequenced from one sample in a study of CD8+ T cells in alopecia areata. The authors extracted RNA and reverse transcribed it into cDNA as the sequencing template. The data were produced by immunoSEQ multiplex PCR, yet TCRdb's version contains in-frame clones alone and is incomplete. The sample lists 90,000 to 120,000 clones; 84% were seen once. Treatment: oral pan-JAK inhibitor, 5-10 mg twice daily. The sequences come from CD8+ T cells sorted from blood, collected at week 24, from a patient treated with tofacitinib. All receptors derive from a human donor with alopecia areata.

The rearrangement links TRBV4-3 to TRBJ2-1, with 10 positions matching TRBD1. J gave up 8 bases and V 6 bases, and 13 bases lay outside the gene matches. Germline lookup yields CDR1 LGHNA and CDR2 YSLEER. The length of the CDR3 is 16 residues. This CDR3 reads CASSPGQGVLGDEQFF. CDR3 DNA: TGCGCCAGCAGTCCTGGACAGGGGGTCTTAGGCGATGAGCAGTTCTTC.

The V and J genes are TRBV27 and TRBJ1-1, with D possibly being TRBD1 (6 bases). With 5 bases removed from V and 4 bases from J, the gap between germline ends came to 14 bases. The CDR3 runs 14 residues. The germline V gene encodes CDR1 MNHEY and CDR2 SMNVEV (reference sequence). CDR3 sequence reads: CASSPKQGSTEAFF. The CDR3 region has the DNA TGTGCCAGCAGTCCCAAGCAGGGGTCCACTGAAGCTTTCTTT.

The chain uses TRBV21-1 and TRBJ2-2. TRBV21-1 is labeled a pseudogene. The CDR3 length is 17 residues. CDR3 coding DNA: TGTGCCAGCAACAAAGTGGTGGCAGCGAGGGGCACCGGGGAGCTGTTTTTT. It encodes CASNKVVAARGTGELFF.

The V call is TRBV10-3, the J call TRBJ1-2, with a possible D match to TRBD1 (6 bases). V was cut by 3 bases and J by 0 bases, with 11 bases left in between. Per germline, CDR1 ENHRY and CDR2 SYGVKD. This CDR3 spans 15 amino acids. The CDR3 sequence is CAISESGDANYGYTF. The CDR3, as DNA: TGTGCCATCAGTGAATCAGGGGACGCTAACTATGGCTACACCTTC.

The rearrangement joins TRBV2 to TRBJ2-1; tentatively, D is TRBD1 (5 bases). The CDR3 has 15 amino acids. The germline V and J ends were trimmed by 6 bases and 0 bases, with 12 bases remaining between them. The germline gives CDR1 SNHLY, CDR2 FYNNEI. The CDR3 DNA follows: TGTGCCAGCAGGGCCTCAGGGATCTCCTACAATGAGCAGTTCTTC. It is translated as CASRASGISYNEQFF.

V gene TRBV11-1 combines with J gene TRBJ2-3; TRBD2 matches 14 bases. With V trimmed by 5 bases and J by 7 bases, 5 bases remained unmatched. Germline-derived CDR1 and CDR2 are SGHAT and FQDESV (reference sequence). The length of the CDR3 is 15 residues. CDR3 amino acids: CASSPTSGGGNTQYF. For the CDR3, the DNA is TGTGCCAGCAGCCCGACTAGCGGGGGGGGTAATACGCAGTATTTT.

V gene TRBV27 combines with J gene TRBJ1-2; 9 bases are shared with TRBD1. Trimming cost V 5 bases and J 4 bases; bases outside gene matches: 2. The CDR3 contains 13 residues. Germline V gene sequence: CDR1 MNHEY, CDR2 SMNVEV (reference sequence). The CDR3 loop reads CASSRTGVYGYTF. The CDR3 DNA reads TGTGCCAGCAGTCGGACAGGGGTCTATGGCTACACCTTC.

Details on this clone: An end of the junction differs from the germline gene, which may be a read error. J is TRBJ2-3 and V is TRBV5-6; D not resolved. The CDR3 consists of 14 residues. The V gene's germline CDR1 is SGHDT and CDR2 YYEEEE. CDR3 residues: CVSSLDAGTDTQYF. The CDR3 bases are TGTGTCAGCAGCTTGGACGCAGGTACAGATACGCAGTATTTT.

The V call is TRBV21-1, the J call TRBJ2-2; the table's D call, TRBD2, was not checked against the DNA. TRBV21-1 is described as a pseudogene. This CDR3 spans 22 amino acids. The CDR3 coding sequence is TGTGCCAGCAGCAGGCCTGGACAGGCAGGGACTAGCGGGGGGGATAACACCGGGGAGCTGTTTTTT. As protein: CASSRPGQAGTSGGDNTGELFF.

The rearrangement links TRBV5-4 to TRBJ2-5; no clear D gene. Per germline, CDR1 SGHNT and CDR2 YYREEE (reference sequence). There are 13 residues in the CDR3. V lost 1 base, J lost 2 bases, and 6 bases lay in between. CDR3 in amino acids: CASSLSSQETQYF. CDR3 sequence (DNA): TGTGCCAGCAGCTTGTCTAGTCAAGAGACCCAGTACTTC. Based on the CDR3 plus reference TRBV5-4 and TRBJ2-5, the full variable domain is ETGVTQSPTHLIKTRGQQVTLRCSSQSGHNTVSWYQQALGQGPQFIFQYYREEENGRGNFPPRFSGLQFPNYSSELNVNALELDDSALYLCASSLSSQETQYFGPGTRLLVL.

V gene TRBV6-5 combines with J gene TRBJ2-1, with D perhaps matching TRBD2 (7 bases). Trimming shortened V by 2 bases and J by 7 bases, and 12 bases separated the two germline ends. CDR1 MNHEY and CDR2 SVGAGI come from the germline V gene. The CDR3 spans 14 residues. CDR3 in DNA: TGTGCCAGCAGTTACGGGGGGGCTTGGAATGAGCAGTTCTTC. Amino acids: CASSYGGAWNEQFF.

To note about this clone: Other DNA sequences of this sample code for an identical CDR3. The V gene is TRBV5-1, the J gene TRBJ2-7; 7 bases align to TRBD1. The CDR3 sequence is 15 residues long. Per the germline V gene, CDR1 is SGHRS and CDR2 is YFSETQ. Germline trimming cut 0 bases from V and 3 bases from J; bases unmatched to any gene: 6. The CDR3 sequence: CASSLVQGVYYEQYF. CDR3 in DNA: TGCGCCAGCAGCTTGGTGCAGGGGGTTTACTACGAGCAGTACTTC.

This clone was recorded only once. This rearrangement joins TRBV19 to TRBJ1-1; D perhaps matches TRBD1 (6 bases). The CDR3 is 15 residues long. The V end lost 7 bases, the J end lost 5 bases, and 20 bases lay between the germline ends. CDR1 and CDR2 (germline): LNHDA, SQIVND (reference sequence). CDR3 DNA sequence: TGTGCCAGTATTCGTACCGTCTGGGACACAACTGAAGCTTTCTTT. As protein: CASIRTVWDTTEAFF.

The CDR3 DNA reads TGTGCCAGCCCTCGTCCCGGCGGCGACAATGAGCAGTTCTTC. Its translation: CASPRPGGDNEQFF. This chain connects TRBV18 to TRBJ2-1; no clear D. This CDR3 region has 14 residues. Trimming shortened V by 8 bases and J by 5 bases, and 16 bases separated the two germline ends. Germline CDR1 is KGHSH and CDR2 is LQKENI.

This clone was found once. J is TRBJ1-1 and V is TRBV19; the D is unclear. This CDR3 region has 12 residues. The V gene lost 3 bases and the J gene lost 4 bases, with 6 bases spanning the gap. Germline-derived CDR1 and CDR2 are LNHDA and SQIVND (reference sequence). CDR3 loop: CASSISATEAFF. CDR3 nucleotide sequence: TGTGCCAGTAGTATCAGTGCCACTGAAGCTTTCTTT.

The rearrangement uses TRBV29-1 and TRBJ2-7; tentatively, D is TRBD1 (5 bases). Germline loops: CDR1 SQVTM, CDR2 ANQGSEA. The CDR3 length is 11 residues. V gave up 4 bases and J gave up 6 bases, with 10 bases separating them. The CDR3 DNA follows: TGCAGCGTTGTCCTCCAGGGCGAGCAGTACTTC. Translated: CSVVLQGEQYF.